Detailed here is one T cell receptor (beta chain). Its target is not known. TCRdb's copy holds only in-frame clones and misses some; the assay was immunoSEQ multiplex PCR. The data show 55,000 to 80,000 clones, roughly 87% seen once. The CDR3 is 13 amino acids. Trimming removed 4 bases from V and 4 bases from J, with 10 bases in between. The germline CDR1 and CDR2 sequences are SGHRS and YFSETQ. This specimen comes from a study of T cell responses to AZD1222 COVID-19 vaccine. Broader study findings: Increases in Spike-specific TCR breadth and depth were seen after two AZD1222 doses.

The rearrangement links TRBV5-1 to TRBJ2-3; D call uncertain. This TCR was recovered from an adult who received the AZD1222 COVID-19 vaccine. This material consisted of peripheral blood, taken 28 days after the second AZD1222 dose. The CDR3 DNA follows: TGCGCCAGCAGCAAGGACGCAGCAGATACGCAGTATTTT. Its protein is CASSKDAADTQYF.